Listed below are T cell receptor beta chains from one sample, sequenced in a study of cytomegalovirus exposure and HLA in healthy donors. Assay used: immunoSEQ multiplex PCR; TCRdb lists only in-frame clones, some missing. The profile covers some 130,000 clones, with roughly 62% appearing a single time and 1.5% to 2% taken by the ten largest. The sequenced material came from PBMCs. These receptors all stem from a young man in good health and CMV-seropositive. CDR3s include the opening cysteine and the closing phenylalanine or tryptophan. A D gene is named only where the DNA matches it firmly. Clone size, where shown, is once, few, many, or a class for clones that have expanded.

clone size,D gene,V gene,CDR3 protein
few,.,TRBV18,CASSPGSSYEQYF
.,TRBD1,TRBV6-5,CASSPGQGGNNEQFF
.,.,TRBV5-1,CASSPLSSNEKLFF
.,.,TRBV7-2,CASSELGSSNQPQHF
.,TRBD1,TRBV11-2,CASSPWVRTGNTEAFF
.,.,TRBV13,CASSPTDGINEKLFF
few,TRBD1,TRBV11-3,CASSPGQGAAYEQYF
.,.,TRBV19,CASSKGGAGNTIYF
.,.,TRBV2,CASSPAGGGPFSGNTIYF
.,TRBD2,TRBV5-1,CASSLEPGLAGGETQYF
.,TRBD2,TRBV4-1,CASSQGLAGGPSHEQYF
few,.,TRBV2,CASRGEVREQYF
.,.,TRBV6-6,CASSYSTGWQYF
.,TRBD1,TRBV5-4,CASIEQGAHGYTF
.,.,TRBV11-2,CASSPGRGSGSNQPQHF
.,.,TRBV30,CAWSPGGDTQYF
.,.,TRBV2,CASTSGVGYNEQFF
.,.,TRBV2,CASSRRENTGELFF
few,TRBD1,TRBV6-5,CASRADRVLSYEQYF
.,.,TRBV5-1,CASSLRQIPYNEQFF
.,.,TRBV7-6,CASSLAEGEQYF
.,.,TRBV12-5,CASGLTVQPQHF
.,.,TRBV4-2,CASSQDYRSSYNEQFF
.,TRBD1,TRBV5-1,CASSVLPGTGLVGELFF
.,TRBD1,TRBV4-3,CASSQVTGAGSVKLFF
once,.,TRBV29-1,CSVVLYNEQFF
few,.,TRBV5-1,CASSKDPGTEAFF
few,TRBD2,TRBV14,CASGLAGVVDTQYF
.,.,TRBV7-2,CASSLGSRPLHF
.,TRBD2,TRBV19,CASSIDPPSGAQETQYF
.,.,TRBV10-3,CAISETTGGFSQETQYF
.,.,TRBV5-5,CASSLIQGTETQYF
.,.,TRBV7-9,CASSLYAGSTGELFF
.,TRBD2,TRBV27,CASSRTSEYYEQYF
.,TRBD2,TRBV11-2,CASMVGLAGFEQYF
once,.,TRBV5-1,CASSLAGASSGANVLTF
.,.,TRBV7-2,CASSRDSNSGANVLTF
.,TRBD1,TRBV10-3,CAISRGQDTDTQYF
.,TRBD2,TRBV5-4,CASSLASSGNTKNIQYF
.,TRBD2,TRBV19,CASRARRTSGRDNEQFF
once,.,TRBV11-2,CASSEDRYNQPQHF